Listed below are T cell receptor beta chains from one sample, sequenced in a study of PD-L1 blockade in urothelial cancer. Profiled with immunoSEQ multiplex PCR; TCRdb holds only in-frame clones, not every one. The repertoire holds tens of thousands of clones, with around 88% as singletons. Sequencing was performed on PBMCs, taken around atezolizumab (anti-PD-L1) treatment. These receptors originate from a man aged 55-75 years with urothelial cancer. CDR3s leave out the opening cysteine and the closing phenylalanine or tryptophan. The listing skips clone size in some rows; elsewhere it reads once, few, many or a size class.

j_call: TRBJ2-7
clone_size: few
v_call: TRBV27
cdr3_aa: ASSSAGIRDRGWDEQY

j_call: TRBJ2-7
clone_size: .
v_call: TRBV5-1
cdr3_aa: ASSLDTGSVQY

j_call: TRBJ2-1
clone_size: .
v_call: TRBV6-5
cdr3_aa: ASFEGRGF

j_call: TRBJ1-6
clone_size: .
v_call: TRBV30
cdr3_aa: AWSASGQPGKTLH

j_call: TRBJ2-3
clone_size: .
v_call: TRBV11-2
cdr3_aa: ASSERLAGGTDTQY

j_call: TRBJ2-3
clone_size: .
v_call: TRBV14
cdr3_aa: ASSQGWIAGGADTQY

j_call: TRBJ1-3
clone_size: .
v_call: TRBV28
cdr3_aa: ASRNEDRSGNTIY

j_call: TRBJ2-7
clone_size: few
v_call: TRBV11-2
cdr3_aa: ASSLLGWAHEQY

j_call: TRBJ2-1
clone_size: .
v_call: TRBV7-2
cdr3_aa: ASSLAASGGLNNEQF

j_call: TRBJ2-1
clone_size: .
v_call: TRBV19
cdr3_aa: ASSISTSGGEQF

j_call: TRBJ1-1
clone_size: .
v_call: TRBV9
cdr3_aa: ASSVGEGTNTEAF

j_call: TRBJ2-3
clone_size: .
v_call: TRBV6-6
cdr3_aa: ASSYGLSVRGNTQY

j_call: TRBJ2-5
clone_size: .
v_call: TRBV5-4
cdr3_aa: ASSRDRGGETQY

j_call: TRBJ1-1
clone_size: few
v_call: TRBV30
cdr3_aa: AWSVGEYLASNTEAF

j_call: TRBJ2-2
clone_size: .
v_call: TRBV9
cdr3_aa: ASTLAGTNTGELF

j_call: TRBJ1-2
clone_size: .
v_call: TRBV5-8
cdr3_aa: ASSLRGYT